This is a list of T cell receptor beta chains from one sample in a study of T cells in Graves' hyperthyroidism and ophthalmopathy. A single record per CDR3 protein comes from TCRdb applying MiXCR to the multiplex PCR reads. This table has fewer than 250,000 distinct CDR3 sequences, 15% to 20% appearing once. The sequencing sample was made of blood. Receptors were obtained from a woman under 30 with Graves' ophthalmopathy. The CDR3 runs from the conserved cysteine through the conserved F or W. Each record gives: D gene, clone size, J gene, V gene, CDR3 length, CDR3 protein, CDR3 DNA. D genes are given only for firm matches. Clone size, where shown, is once, few, many, or a class for clones that have expanded.

>.|once|TRBJ2-7|TRBV10-3|15
CAISETGTNNYEQYF
TGTGCCATCAGTGAGACCGGGACGAACAACTACGAGCAGTACTTC
>TRBD1|.|TRBJ1-2|TRBV2|15
CASSLGDRGEDGYTF
TGTGCCAGCAGTCTAGGCGACAGGGGCGAAGATGGCTACACCTTC
>TRBD1|.|TRBJ1-5|TRBV28|17
CASTSSGTGGSRQPQHF
TGTGCCAGCACTTCTAGCGGGACAGGGGGAAGTCGGCAGCCCCAGCATTTT
>.|.|TRBJ2-7|TRBV28|14
CASSLPQVFYEQYF
TGTGCCAGCAGCCTCCCCCAAGTGTTCTACGAGCAGTACTTC
>.|many|TRBJ1-2|TRBV28|16
CASSTHLTGAYYGYTF
TGTGCCAGCAGTACCCACTTGACAGGTGCCTACTATGGCTACACCTTC
>.|many|TRBJ2-7|TRBV27|14
CASSLNAQGYEQYF
TGTGCCAGCAGTCTGAACGCACAGGGCTACGAGCAGTACTTC
>.|many|TRBJ1-2|TRBV20-1|13
CSPLGGETYGYTF
TGCAGTCCCTTGGGGGGCGAAACGTATGGCTACACCTTC
>TRBD1|few|TRBJ1-5|TRBV19|15
CASSTLGQARVSQHF
TGTGCCAGTAGCACACTGGGACAGGCCCGGGTATCCCAGCATTTT
>TRBD2|many|TRBJ2-7|TRBV6-2/TRBV6-3|20
CASSYVIWGLAGGPPYEQYF
TGTGCCAGCAGTTACGTTATTTGGGGACTAGCGGGAGGTCCCCCCTACGAGCAGTACTTC
>.|many|TRBJ2-3|TRBV7-3|20
CASSLFLLGFGAPVSDTQYF
.
>.|many|TRBJ2-2|TRBV27|14
CASTLIPNTGELFF
TGTGCCAGCACGTTAATACCTAACACCGGGGAGCTGTTTTTT
>TRBD1|many|TRBJ2-7|TRBV28|15
CASSPSQTGIYEQYF
TGTGCCAGCAGTCCGTCGCAGACAGGGATATACGAGCAGTACTTC
>TRBD1|.|TRBJ1-1|TRBV5-4|15
CASSWAGTGGTEAFF
TGTGCCAGCAGCTGGGCCGGGACAGGGGGCACTGAAGCTTTCTTT
>TRBD2|many|TRBJ2-7|TRBV6-2/TRBV6-3|15
CASSLGLAPTYEQYF
TGTGCCAGCAGTTTGGGACTAGCGCCGACCTACGAGCAGTACTTC